Listed below are T cell receptor beta chains from one sample, sequenced in a study of blood T cell repertoires in COVID-19. Sequenced by immunoSEQ multiplex PCR; TCRdb stores in-frame clones only, minus some. The data contain about 45,000 clones, around 73% of them singletons. The sequencing input was peripheral blood. Source of these receptors: an older woman with acute or convalescent COVID-19. CDR3s include the opening cysteine and the closing phenylalanine or tryptophan. A D gene is named only where the DNA matches it firmly. Expanded clones get a size class; other rows say once, few or many, or leave the size out.

v_call	d_call	clone_size	cdr3_aa
TRBV28	NA	NA	CASTRESSYNSPLHF
TRBV27	TRBD1	NA	CASSPPRAVRGYTEAFF
TRBV18	NA	NA	CASSPGESSGNTIYF
TRBV6-5	NA	NA	CASSPHHRETEQFF
TRBV3-1/TRBV3-2	TRBD2	NA	CASSIGAGVPDEQFF
TRBV19	TRBD1	few	CASSMWGQGDTEAFF
TRBV5-1	TRBD2	few	CASSSGTSGTNEQFF
TRBV19	TRBD1	NA	CASSPRTGVRSNQPQHF
TRBV6-5	NA	NA	CASSRQEDSPLHF
TRBV11-3	NA	NA	CASSLYTGNYEQYF
TRBV29-1	TRBD2	NA	CSVSGWGGPYNEQFF
TRBV29-1	TRBD1	NA	CSVEDETGSSYEQYF
TRBV9	NA	NA	CASSVATSTGHTDTQYF
TRBV7-9	TRBD2	NA	CASSLTSHDTQYF
TRBV7-9	NA	NA	CASSFGISNQPQHF
TRBV5-6	TRBD1	once	CASRRDSGGYTF
TRBV12-3/TRBV12-4	NA	once	CASSLITGNEQFF
TRBV18	NA	NA	CASSPPSTGFTEAFF
TRBV11-2	TRBD2	NA	CASSLWVGRVEEQYF
TRBV2	TRBD2	NA	CASSEAQGLAITGELFF
TRBV12-5	TRBD1	NA	CASGLVPGGAGTEAFF
TRBV24-1	TRBD1	few	CATSGKQGGHSNQPQHF
TRBV6-2/TRBV6-3	TRBD2	NA	CASSFNRLAGADPSTDTQYF
TRBV29-1	TRBD1	NA	CSVETGEKGNTIYF
TRBV24-1	NA	NA	CATRTGTYNEQFF
TRBV15	TRBD2	NA	CATRGSGTRATHEQFF
TRBV9	NA	NA	CASSVGMGRQETQYF
TRBV6-6	NA	NA	CASSSRGIGYTF
TRBV2	TRBD1	NA	CASSRTGPNYGYTF
TRBV18	TRBD2	NA	CASSPPGLAGETDTQYF
TRBV5-8	TRBD1	NA	CASSLNRGRLGAFF
TRBV11-2	NA	NA	CASSFSALTDTQYF
TRBV7-9	TRBD1	NA	CASSLTDRVFDEQYF
TRBV5-6	TRBD2	NA	CASSFPTSGGANEQFF
TRBV18	TRBD1	NA	CASSPPLLDRAGNTIYF